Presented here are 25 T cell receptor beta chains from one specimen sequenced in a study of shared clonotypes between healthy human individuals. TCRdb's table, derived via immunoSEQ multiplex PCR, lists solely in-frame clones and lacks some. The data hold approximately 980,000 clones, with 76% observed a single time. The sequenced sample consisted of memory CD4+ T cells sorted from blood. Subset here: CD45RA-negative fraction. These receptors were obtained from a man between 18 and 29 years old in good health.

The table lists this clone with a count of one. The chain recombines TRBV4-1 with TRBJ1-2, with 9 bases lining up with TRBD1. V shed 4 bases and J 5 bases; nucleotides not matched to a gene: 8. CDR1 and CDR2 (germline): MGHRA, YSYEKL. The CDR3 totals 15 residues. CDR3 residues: CASSLTTGGEYGYTF. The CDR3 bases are TGCGCCAGCAGCCTAACGACAGGGGGGGAGTATGGCTACACCTTC.

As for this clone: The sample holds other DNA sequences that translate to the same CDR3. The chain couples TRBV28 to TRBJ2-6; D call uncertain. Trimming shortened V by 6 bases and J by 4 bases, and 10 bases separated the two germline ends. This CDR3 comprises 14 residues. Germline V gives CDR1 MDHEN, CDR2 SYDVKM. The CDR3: CASSRVSGANVLTF. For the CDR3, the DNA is TGTGCCAGCAGCCGAGTCTCCGGGGCCAACGTCCTGACTTTC.

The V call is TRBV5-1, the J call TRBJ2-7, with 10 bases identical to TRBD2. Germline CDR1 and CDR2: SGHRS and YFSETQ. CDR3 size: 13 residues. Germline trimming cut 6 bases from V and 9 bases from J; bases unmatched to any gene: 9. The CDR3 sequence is CASTVAGGDGQYF. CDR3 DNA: TGCGCCAGCACCGTAGCGGGGGGAGATGGGCAGTACTTC.

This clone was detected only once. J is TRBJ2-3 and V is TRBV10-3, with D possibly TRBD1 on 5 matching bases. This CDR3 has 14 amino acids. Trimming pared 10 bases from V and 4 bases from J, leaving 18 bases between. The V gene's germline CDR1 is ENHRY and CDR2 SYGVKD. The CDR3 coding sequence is TGTGCCACCAAACAGGCCAGCAGGGCAGATACGCAGTATTTT. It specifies CATKQASRADTQYF.

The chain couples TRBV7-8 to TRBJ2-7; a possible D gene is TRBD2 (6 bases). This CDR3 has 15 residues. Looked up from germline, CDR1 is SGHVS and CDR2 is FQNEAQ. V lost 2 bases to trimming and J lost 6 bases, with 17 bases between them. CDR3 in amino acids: CASSLRDWDKGEQYF. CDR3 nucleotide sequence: TGTGCCAGCAGCTTACGGGACTGGGATAAGGGCGAGCAGTACTTC.

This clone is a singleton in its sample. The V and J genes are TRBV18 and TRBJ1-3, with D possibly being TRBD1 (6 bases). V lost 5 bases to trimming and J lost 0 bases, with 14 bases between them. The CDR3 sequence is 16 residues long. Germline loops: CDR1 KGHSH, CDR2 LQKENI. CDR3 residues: CASSTQGPTSGNTIYF. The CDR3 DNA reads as TGTGCCAGCTCAACTCAGGGGCCCACCTCTGGAAACACCATATATTTT.

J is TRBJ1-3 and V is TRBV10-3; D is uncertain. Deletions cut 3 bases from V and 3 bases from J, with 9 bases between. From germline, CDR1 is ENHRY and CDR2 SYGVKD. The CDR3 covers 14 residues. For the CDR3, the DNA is TGTGCCATCAGTGATGTACTCCATGGAAACACCATATATTTT. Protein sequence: CAISDVLHGNTIYF.

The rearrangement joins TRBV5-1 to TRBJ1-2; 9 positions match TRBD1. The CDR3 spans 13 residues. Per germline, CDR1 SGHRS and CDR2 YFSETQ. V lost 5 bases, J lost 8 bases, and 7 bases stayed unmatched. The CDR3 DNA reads TGCGCCAGCAGGTCGGACAGGGGAGGCGGCTACACCTTC. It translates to CASRSDRGGGYTF.

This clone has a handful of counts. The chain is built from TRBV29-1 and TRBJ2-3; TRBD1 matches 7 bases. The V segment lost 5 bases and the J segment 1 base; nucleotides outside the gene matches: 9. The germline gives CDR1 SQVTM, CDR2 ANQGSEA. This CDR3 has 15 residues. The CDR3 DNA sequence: TGCAGCGTTCTAACAGGGGAGAGGGGCACAGATACGCAGTATTTT. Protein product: CSVLTGERGTDTQYF.

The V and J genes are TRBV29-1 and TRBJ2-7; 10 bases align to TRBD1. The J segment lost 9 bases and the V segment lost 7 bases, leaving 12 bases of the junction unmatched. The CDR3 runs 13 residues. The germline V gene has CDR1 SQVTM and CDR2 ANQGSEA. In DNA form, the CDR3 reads TGCAGCGCCGTGACAGGGGGCCAGGGGTTGCAGTACTTC. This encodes CSAVTGGQGLQYF.

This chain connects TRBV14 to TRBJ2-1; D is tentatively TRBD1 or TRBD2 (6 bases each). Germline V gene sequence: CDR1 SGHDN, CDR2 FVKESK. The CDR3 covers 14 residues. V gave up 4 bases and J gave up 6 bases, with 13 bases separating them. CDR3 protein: CASSLQGGGNEQFF. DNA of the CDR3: TGTGCCAGCAGCCTTCAAGGAGGGGGCAATGAGCAGTTCTTC.

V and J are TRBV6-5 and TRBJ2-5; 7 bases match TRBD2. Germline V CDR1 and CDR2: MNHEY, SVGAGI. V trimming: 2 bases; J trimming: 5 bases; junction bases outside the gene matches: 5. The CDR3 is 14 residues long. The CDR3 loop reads CASSYLVGGETQYF. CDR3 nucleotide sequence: TGTGCCAGCAGTTACCTGGTCGGGGGGGAGACCCAGTACTTC.

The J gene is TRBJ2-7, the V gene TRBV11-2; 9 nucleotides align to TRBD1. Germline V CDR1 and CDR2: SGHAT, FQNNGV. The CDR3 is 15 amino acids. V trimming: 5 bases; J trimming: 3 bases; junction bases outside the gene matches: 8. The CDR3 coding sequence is TGTGCCAGCAGCCGCTCGACAGGGGGTATCTACGAGCAGTACTTC. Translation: CASSRSTGGIYEQYF.

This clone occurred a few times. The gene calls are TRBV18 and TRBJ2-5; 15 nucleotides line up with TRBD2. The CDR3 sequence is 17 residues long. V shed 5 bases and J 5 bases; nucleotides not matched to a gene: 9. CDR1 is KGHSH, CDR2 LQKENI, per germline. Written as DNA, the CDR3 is TGTGCCAGCTCATCGAGAGGGACTAGCGGGGGGCAGGAGACCCAGTACTTC. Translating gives CASSSRGTSGGQETQYF.

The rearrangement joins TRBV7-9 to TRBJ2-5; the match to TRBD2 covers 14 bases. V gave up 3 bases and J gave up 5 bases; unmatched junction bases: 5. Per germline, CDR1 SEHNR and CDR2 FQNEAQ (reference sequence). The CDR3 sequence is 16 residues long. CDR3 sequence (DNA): TGTGCCAGCAGCTTTGGACTAGCGGGAGGTCGGGAGACCCAGTACTTC. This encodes CASSFGLAGGRETQYF.

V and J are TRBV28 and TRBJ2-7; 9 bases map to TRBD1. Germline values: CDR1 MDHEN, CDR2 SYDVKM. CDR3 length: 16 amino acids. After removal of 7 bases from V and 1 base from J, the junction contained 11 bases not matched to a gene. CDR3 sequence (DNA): TGTGCCAGCAACCCAACAGGGGGCAGCTTATCCTACGAGCAGTACTTC. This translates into CASNPTGGSLSYEQYF.

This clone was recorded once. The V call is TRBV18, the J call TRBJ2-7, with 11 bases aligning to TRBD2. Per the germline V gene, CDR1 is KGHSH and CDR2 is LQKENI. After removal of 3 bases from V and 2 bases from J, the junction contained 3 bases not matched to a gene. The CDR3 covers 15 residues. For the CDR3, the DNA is TGTGCCAGCTCACCCGGGACTAGCGGTCCCTACGAGCAGTACTTC. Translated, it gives CASSPGTSGPYEQYF.

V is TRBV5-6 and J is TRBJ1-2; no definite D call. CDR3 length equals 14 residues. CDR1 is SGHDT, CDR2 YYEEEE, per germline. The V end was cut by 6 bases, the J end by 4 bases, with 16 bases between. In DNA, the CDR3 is TGTGCCAGCACCTACTTGAGCGGTTTCTATGGCTACACCTTC. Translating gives CASTYLSGFYGYTF. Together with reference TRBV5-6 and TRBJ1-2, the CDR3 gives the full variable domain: DAGVTQSPTHLIKTRGQQVTLRCSPKSGHDTVSWYQQALGQGPQFIFQYYEEEERQRGNFPDRFSGHQFPNYSSELNVNALLLGDSALYLCASTYLSGFYGYTFGSGTRLTVV.

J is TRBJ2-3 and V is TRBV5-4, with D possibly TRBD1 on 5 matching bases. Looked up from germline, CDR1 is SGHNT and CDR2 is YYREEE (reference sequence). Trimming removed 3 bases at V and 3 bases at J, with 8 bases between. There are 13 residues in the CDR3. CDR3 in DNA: TGTGCCAGCAGCTGGAAGGGGACAGATACGCAGTATTTT. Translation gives CASSWKGTDTQYF.

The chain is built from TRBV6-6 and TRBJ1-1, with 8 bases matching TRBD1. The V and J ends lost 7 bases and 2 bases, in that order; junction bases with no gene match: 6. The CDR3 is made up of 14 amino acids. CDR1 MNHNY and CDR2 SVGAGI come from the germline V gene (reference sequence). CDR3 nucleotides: TGTGCCAGCACCGCGGACAGGGAAAACACTGAAGCTTTCTTT. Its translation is CASTADRENTEAFF.

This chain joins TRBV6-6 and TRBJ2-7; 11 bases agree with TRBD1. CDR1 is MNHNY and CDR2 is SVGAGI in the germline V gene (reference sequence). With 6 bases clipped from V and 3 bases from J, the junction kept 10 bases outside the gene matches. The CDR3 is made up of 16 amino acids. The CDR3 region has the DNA TGTGCCAGCAGAGCCAATCCGGGACAGGGGGGCTACGAGCAGTACTTC. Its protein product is CASRANPGQGGYEQYF.

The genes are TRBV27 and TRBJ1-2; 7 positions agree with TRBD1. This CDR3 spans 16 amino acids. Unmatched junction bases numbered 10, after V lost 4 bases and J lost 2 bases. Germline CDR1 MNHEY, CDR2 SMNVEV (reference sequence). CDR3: CASSSIGQEGNYGYTF. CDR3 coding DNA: TGTGCCAGCAGTTCCATAGGACAGGAAGGCAACTATGGCTACACCTTC.

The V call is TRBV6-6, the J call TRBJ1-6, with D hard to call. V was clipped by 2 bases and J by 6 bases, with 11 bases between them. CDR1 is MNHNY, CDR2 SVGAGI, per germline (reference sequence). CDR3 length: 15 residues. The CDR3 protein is CASSYLIGGNSPLHF. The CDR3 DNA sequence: TGTGCCAGCAGTTACCTCATCGGCGGTAATTCACCCCTCCACTTT.

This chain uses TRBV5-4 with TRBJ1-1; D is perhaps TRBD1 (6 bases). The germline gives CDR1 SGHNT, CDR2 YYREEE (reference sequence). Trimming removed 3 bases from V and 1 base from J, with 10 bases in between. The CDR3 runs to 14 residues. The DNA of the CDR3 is TGTGCCAGCAGCTGGGGCAGGGGGAACACTGAAGCTTTCTTT. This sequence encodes CASSWGRGNTEAFF.

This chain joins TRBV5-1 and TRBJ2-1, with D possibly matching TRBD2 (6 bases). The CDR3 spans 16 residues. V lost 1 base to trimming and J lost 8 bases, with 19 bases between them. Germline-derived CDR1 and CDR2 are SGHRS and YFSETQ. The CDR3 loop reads CASSLPLSSAIDEQFF. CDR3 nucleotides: TGCGCCAGCAGCTTGCCGCTATCTAGCGCTATCGATGAGCAGTTCTTC.